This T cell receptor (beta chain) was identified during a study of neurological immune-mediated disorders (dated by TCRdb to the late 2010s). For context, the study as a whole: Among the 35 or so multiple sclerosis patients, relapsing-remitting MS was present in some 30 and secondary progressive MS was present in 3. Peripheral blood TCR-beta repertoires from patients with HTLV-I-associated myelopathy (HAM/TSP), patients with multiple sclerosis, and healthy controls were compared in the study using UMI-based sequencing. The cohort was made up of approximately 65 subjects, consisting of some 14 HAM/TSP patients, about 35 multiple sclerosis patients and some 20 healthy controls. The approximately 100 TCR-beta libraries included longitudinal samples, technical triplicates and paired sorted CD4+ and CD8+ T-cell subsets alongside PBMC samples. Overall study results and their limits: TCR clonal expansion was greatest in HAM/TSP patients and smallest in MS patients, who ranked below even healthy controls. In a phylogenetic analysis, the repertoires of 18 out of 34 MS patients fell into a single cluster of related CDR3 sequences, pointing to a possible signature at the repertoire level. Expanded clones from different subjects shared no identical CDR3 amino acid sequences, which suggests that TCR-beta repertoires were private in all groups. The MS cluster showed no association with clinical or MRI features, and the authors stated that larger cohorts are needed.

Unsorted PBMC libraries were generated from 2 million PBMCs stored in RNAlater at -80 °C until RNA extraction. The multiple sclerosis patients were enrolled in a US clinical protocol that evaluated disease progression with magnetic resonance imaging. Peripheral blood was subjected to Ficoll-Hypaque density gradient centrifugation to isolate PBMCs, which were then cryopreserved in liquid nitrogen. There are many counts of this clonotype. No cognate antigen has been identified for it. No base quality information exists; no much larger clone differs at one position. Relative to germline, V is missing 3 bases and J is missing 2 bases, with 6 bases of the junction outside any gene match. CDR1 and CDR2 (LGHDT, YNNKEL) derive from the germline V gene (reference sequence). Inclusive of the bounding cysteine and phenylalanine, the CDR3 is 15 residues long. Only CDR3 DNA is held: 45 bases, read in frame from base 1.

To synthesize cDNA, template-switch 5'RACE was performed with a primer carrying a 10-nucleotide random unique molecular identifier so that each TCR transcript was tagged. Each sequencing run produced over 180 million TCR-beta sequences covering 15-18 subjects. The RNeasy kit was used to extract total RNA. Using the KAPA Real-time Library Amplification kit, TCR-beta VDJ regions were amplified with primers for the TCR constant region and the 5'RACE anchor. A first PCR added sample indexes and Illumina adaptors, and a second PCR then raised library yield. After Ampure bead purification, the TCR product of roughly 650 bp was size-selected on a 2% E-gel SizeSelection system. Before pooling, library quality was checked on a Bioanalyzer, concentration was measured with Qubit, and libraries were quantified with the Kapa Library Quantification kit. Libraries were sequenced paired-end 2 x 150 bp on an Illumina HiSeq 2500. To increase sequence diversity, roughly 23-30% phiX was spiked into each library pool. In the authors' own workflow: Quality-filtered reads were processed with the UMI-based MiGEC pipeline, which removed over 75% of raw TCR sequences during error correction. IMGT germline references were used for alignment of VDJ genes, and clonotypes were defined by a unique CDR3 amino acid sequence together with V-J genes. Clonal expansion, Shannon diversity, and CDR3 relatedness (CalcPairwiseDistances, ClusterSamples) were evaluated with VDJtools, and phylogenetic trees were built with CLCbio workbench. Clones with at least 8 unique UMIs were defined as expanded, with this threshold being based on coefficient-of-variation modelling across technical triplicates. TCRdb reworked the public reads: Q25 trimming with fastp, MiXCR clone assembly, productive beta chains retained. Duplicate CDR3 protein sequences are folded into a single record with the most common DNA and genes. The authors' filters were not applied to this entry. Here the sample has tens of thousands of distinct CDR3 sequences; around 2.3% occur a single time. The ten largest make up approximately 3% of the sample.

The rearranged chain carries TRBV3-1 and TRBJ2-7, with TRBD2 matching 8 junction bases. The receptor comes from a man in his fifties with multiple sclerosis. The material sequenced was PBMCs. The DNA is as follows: TGTGCCAGCAGCCACCCGGGAGGGACGGCCTACGAGCAGTACTTC. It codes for CASSHPGGTAYEQYF.